The source of this T cell receptor beta chain is a study of T cells in Graves' hyperthyroidism and ophthalmopathy. RNA transcripts were the template for amplifying TCR beta CDR3 regions. Using the HTBI primer set, a first-round RT-PCR was run on the TCR CDR3. TCRdb independently ran MiXCR on the multiplex PCR reads; one entry per CDR3 protein. Of over 700,000 distinct CDR3 sequences listed, over 35% are singletons. Study-wide points: The blood repertoire included most of the expanded thyroid clonotypes above 0.001.

CDR1 SNHLY and CDR2 FYNNEI come from the germline V gene. V lost 8 bases, J lost 2 bases, and 4 bases stayed unmatched. The CDR3 length is 13 residues. Details on this clonotype: What it binds is unknown.

This clonotype was sampled from a woman between 35 and 50 years old with Graves' hyperthyroidism. Sequencing input: blood. This sequence joins TRBV2 and TRBJ2-7; 9 nucleotides match TRBD2. CDR3 region: CASLSGGAYEQYF. The CDR3, as DNA: TGTGCCAGCCTTAGCGGGGGAGCCTACGAGCAGTACTTC.